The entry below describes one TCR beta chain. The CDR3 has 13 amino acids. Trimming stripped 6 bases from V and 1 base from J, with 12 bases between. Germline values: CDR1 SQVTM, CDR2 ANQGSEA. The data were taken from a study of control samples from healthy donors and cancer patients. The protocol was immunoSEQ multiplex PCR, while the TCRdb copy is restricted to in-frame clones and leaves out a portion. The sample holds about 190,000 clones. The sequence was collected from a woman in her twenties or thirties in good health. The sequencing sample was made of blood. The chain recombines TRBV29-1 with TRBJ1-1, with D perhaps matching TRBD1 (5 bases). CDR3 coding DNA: TGCAGCGTCTCTACCGGGACGAACACTGAAGCTTTCTTT. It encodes CSVSTGTNTEAFF.